What follows are 14 T cell receptor beta chains derived from one specimen sequenced in a study of cytomegalovirus exposure and HLA in healthy donors. In the PCR, 60 Vbeta and 13 Jbeta primers were used. Measured with immunoSEQ multiplex PCR; TCRdb has only the in-frame clones, and not every one. The data show tens of thousands of clones, around 77% seen once. The sequencing input was PBMCs. These receptor sequences come from a man between 60 and 75 years old in good health and CMV-seronegative.

This chain connects TRBV18 to TRBJ2-5, with D maybe TRBD2 (6 bases). The J call may not be correct, given that the DNA end is closer to TRBJ2-7. Looked up from germline, CDR1 is KGHSH and CDR2 is LQKENI. The CDR3 spans 19 residues. The CDR3, as DNA: TGTGCCAGCTCACCCCTCAGAGGTGGGGGGAGTCTTAGCTCCTACGAGCAGTACTTC. It encodes CASSPLRGGGSLSSYEQYF.

The CDR3 DNA sequence: TGTGCCAGCAGCGCCAGAGAAAAACTGTTTTTT. Its protein product is CASSAREKLFF. The V gene is TRBV2, the J gene TRBJ1-4; D unresolved. The CDR3 runs to 11 residues. Per germline, CDR1 SNHLY and CDR2 FYNNEI. The V gene lost 6 bases and the J gene lost 8 bases, with 7 bases spanning the gap.

The chain carries TRBV5-4 and TRBJ2-1; a weak D match, TRBD2 (6 bases). Germline lookup yields CDR1 SGHNT and CDR2 YYREEE (reference sequence). V was pared by 0 bases and J by 2 bases, with 9 bases between. This CDR3 is built from 15 residues. CDR3 loop: CASSLGLVAYNEQFF. The CDR3 nucleotides read TGTGCCAGCAGCTTGGGACTAGTTGCCTACAATGAGCAGTTCTTC.

J is TRBJ1-5 and V is TRBV10-3; TRBD1 is a possible D gene (6 bases). Germline loops: CDR1 ENHRY, CDR2 SYGVKD. The CDR3 consists of 15 residues. Deletions cut 6 bases from V and 0 bases from J, with 12 bases between. The CDR3 DNA reads TGTGCCATCAGGGCGACAGGAAATAGCAATCAGCCCCAGCATTTT. Translation gives CAIRATGNSNQPQHF.

The gene calls are TRBV18 and TRBJ2-7; no firm D call. Per the germline V gene, CDR1 is KGHSH and CDR2 is LQKENI. Between the trimmed V and J ends, which lost 2 bases and 6 bases, there was a span of 11 bases. This CDR3 region has 13 residues. CDR3 amino acids: CASSPAQRSEQYF. CDR3 DNA sequence: TGTGCCAGCTCACCAGCCCAACGGAGCGAGCAGTACTTC.

The rearrangement links TRBV29-1 to TRBJ2-4; possibly TRBD2 for D (5 bases). CDR3 length: 13 amino acids. Trimming shortened V by 5 bases and J by 0 bases, and 8 bases separated the two germline ends. Germline V CDR1 and CDR2: SQVTM, ANQGSEA. The CDR3 coding sequence is TGCAGCGTTTCGGCGGGAGCCAAAAACATTCAGTACTTC. Translated, it gives CSVSAGAKNIQYF.

The genes are TRBV2 and TRBJ1-2, with a weak D call TRBD1 (5 bases). The germline V and J ends were trimmed by 5 bases and 4 bases, with 17 bases remaining between them. Germline CDR1 is SNHLY and CDR2 is FYNNEI. This CDR3 has 15 amino acids. The CDR3: CASSSGAAKSYGYTF. The CDR3 DNA is TGTGCCAGCAGTTCTGGGGCGGCCAAGTCCTATGGCTACACCTTC.

The chain carries TRBV7-2 and TRBJ2-1, with 8 bases lining up with TRBD2. The germline V gene has CDR1 SGHTA and CDR2 FQGNSA. The CDR3 has 15 amino acids. The V and J ends lost 4 bases and 4 bases, in that order; junction bases with no gene match: 6. The chain's CDR3 is CASSSPGLEYNEQFF. Here the CDR3 DNA reads TGTGCCAGCAGCTCTCCGGGACTAGAGTACAATGAGCAGTTCTTC.

CDR3 residues: CSVDGRTGGTEAFF. CDR3 nucleotide sequence: TGCAGCGTTGATGGGCGGACAGGGGGAACTGAAGCTTTCTTT. V usage is TRBV29-1 and J usage is TRBJ1-1, with TRBD1 identical over 10 bases. Germline CDR1 and CDR2: SQVTM and ANQGSEA. This CDR3 contains 14 residues. V shed 3 bases and J 5 bases; nucleotides not matched to a gene: 6.

This chain uses TRBV19 with TRBJ2-2, with D possibly matching TRBD1 (5 bases). Trimming pared 7 bases from V and 4 bases from J, leaving 19 bases between. Germline CDR1 is LNHDA and CDR2 is SQIVND (reference sequence). The CDR3 consists of 16 residues. DNA for the CDR3: TGTGCCAGTAAAGATGACCCTCAGGGATTCACCGGGGAGCTGTTTTTT. Translating it yields CASKDDPQGFTGELFF. Based on the CDR3 plus reference TRBV19 and TRBJ2-2, the full variable domain is DGGITQSPKYLFRKEGQNVTLSCEQNLNHDAMYWYRQDPGQGLRLIYYSQIVNDFQKGDIAEGYSVSREKKESFPLTVTSAQKNPTAFYLCASKDDPQGFTGELFFGEGSRLTVL.

This clone was counted only a few times. The J gene is TRBJ2-3, the V gene TRBV30, with 11 bases fitting TRBD2. CDR3 size: 16 residues. V dropped 4 bases and J dropped 1; count of bases not matched to a gene: 7. The germline V gene encodes CDR1 GTSNPN and CDR2 SVGIG (reference sequence). DNA of the CDR3: TGTGCCTGGACTCTTAATAGCGGGGGGGGCACAGATACGCAGTATTTT. Encoded protein: CAWTLNSGGGTDTQYF.

The chain couples TRBV12-5 to TRBJ2-3, with TRBD1 identical over 8 bases. The CDR3 has 16 residues. The trim removed 1 base at V and 1 base at J, leaving 4 bases unmatched. Germline CDR1 reads LGHNT; CDR2 reads FRNRAP. CDR3 nucleotide sequence: TGTGCTAGTGGTTTGGCGACAGGGGTGCGCACAGATACGCAGTATTTT. It translates to CASGLATGVRTDTQYF.

The chain has TRBV11-2 and TRBJ2-7; D is ambiguous. The CDR3 covers 12 residues. Germline values: CDR1 SGHAT, CDR2 FQNNGV. Trimming cost V 0 bases and J 4 bases, with 4 bases left between them. CDR3 region: CASSLDRYEQYF. In DNA form, the CDR3 reads TGTGCCAGCAGCTTAGACAGATACGAGCAGTACTTC.

The chain joins TRBV1 to TRBJ2-3; the tabulated D call, TRBD2, remains unverified against the DNA. TRBV1 counts as a pseudogene. This CDR3 has 19 amino acids. This chain's CDR3 is CTSSQERRLAGGGRDTQYF. The DNA of the CDR3 is TGCACCAGCAGCCAAGAGAGGAGACTAGCGGGAGGCGGGAGAGATACGCAGTATTTT.